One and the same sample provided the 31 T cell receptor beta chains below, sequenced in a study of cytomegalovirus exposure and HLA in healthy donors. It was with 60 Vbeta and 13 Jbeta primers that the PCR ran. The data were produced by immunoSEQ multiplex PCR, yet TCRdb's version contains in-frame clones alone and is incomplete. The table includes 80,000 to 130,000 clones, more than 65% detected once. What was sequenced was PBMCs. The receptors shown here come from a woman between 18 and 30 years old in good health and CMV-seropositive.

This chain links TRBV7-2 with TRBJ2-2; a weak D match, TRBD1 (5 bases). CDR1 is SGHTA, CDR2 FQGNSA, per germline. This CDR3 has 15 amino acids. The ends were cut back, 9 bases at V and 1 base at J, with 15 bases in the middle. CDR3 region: CASPNGALNTGELFF. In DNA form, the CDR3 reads TGTGCCAGTCCTAATGGGGCTTTGAACACCGGGGAGCTGTTTTTT.

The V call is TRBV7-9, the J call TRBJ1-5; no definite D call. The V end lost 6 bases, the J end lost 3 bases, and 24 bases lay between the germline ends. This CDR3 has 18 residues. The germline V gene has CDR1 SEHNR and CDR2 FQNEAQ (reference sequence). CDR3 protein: CASSRTRGPLSFNQPQHF. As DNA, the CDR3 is TGTGCCAGCAGTAGAACACGGGGTCCTTTGTCTTTCAATCAGCCCCAGCATTTT.

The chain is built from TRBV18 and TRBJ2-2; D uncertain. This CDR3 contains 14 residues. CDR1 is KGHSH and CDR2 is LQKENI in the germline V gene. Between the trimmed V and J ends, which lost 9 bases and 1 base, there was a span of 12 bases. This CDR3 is CASKIGGNTGELFF. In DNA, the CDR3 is TGTGCCAGTAAGATAGGCGGGAACACCGGGGAGCTGTTTTTT. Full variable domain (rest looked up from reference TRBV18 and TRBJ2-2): NAGVMQNPRHLVRRRGQEARLRCSPMKGHSHVYWYRQLPEEGLKFMVYLQKENIIDESGMPKERFSAEFPKEGPSILRIQQVVRGDSAAYFCASKIGGNTGELFFGEGSRLTVL.

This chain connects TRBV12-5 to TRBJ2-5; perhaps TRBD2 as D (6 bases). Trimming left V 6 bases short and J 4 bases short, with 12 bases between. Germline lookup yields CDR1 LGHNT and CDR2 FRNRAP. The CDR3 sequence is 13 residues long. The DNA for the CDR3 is TGTGCTAGTGGGGAGGGCCATGTAGAGACCCAGTACTTC. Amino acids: CASGEGHVETQYF.

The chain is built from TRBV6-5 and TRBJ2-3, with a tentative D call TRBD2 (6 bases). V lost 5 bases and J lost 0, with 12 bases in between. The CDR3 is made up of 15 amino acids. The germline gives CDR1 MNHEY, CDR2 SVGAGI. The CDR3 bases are TGTGCCAGCAGTCCCCGCCGGGGGAGCACAGATACGCAGTATTTT. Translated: CASSPRRGSTDTQYF.

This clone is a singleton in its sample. CDR3 bases: TGTGCCAGCAGCTTTTATACTAGCGGCGCCTCCTACGAGCAGTACTTC. It is translated as CASSFYTSGASYEQYF. This chain links TRBV7-6 with TRBJ2-7, with TRBD2 matching 8 bases. This CDR3 is built from 16 residues. Germline CDR1 is SGHVS and CDR2 is FNYEAQ. The V gene end was trimmed by 3 bases and the J gene end by 0 bases; junction bases not matched to a gene: 7.

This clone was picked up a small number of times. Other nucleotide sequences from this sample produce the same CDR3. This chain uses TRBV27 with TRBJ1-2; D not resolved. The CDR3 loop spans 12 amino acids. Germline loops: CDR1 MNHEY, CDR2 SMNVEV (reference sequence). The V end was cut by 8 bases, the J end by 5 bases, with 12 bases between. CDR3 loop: CASAPLGYGYTF. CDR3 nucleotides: TGTGCCAGCGCGCCCCTCGGGTATGGCTACACCTTC.

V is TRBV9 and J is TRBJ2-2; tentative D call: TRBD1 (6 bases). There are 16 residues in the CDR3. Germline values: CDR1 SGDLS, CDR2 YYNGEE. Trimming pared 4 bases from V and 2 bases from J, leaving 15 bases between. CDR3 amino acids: CASSRQDTTNTGELFF. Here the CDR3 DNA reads TGTGCCAGCAGCAGACAGGATACGACCAACACCGGGGAGCTGTTTTTT.

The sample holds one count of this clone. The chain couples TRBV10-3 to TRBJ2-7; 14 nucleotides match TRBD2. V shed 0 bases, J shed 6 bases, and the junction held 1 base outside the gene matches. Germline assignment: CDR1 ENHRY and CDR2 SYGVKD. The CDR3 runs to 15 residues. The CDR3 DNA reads TGTGCCATCAGTGAGTCGGGACTAGCGGGAGTCGAGCAGTACTTC. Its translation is CAISESGLAGVEQYF.

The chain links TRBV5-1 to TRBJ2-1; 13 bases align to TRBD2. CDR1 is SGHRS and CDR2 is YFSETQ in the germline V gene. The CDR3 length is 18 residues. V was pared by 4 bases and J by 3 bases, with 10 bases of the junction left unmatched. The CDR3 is CASSGRTSGRAFYNEQFF. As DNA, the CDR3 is TGCGCCAGCAGCGGGAGGACTAGCGGGAGAGCATTCTACAATGAGCAGTTCTTC. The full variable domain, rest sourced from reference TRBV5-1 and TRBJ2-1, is KAGVTQTPRYLIKTRGQQVTLSCSPISGHRSVSWYQQTPGQGLQFLFEYFSETQRNKGNFPGRFSGRQFSNSRSEMNVSTLELGDSALYLCASSGRTSGRAFYNEQFFGPGTRLTVL.

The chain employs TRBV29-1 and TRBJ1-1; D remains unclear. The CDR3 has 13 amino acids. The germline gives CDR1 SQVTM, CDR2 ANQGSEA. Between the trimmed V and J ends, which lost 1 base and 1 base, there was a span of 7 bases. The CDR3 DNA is TGCAGCGTTGAAGCGGTCCGGAACACTGAAGCTTTCTTT. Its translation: CSVEAVRNTEAFF. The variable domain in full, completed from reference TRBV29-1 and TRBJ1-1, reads SAVISQKPSRDICQRGTSLTIQCQVDSQVTMMFWYRQQPGQSLTLIATANQGSEATYESGFVIDKFPISRPNLTFSTLTVSNMSPEDSSIYLCSVEAVRNTEAFFGQGTRLTVV.

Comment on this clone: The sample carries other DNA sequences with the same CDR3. CDR3 in DNA: TGTGCCACCAGCAGAGGAGGGACTAGCGGGAGCACAGATACGCAGTATTTT. The encoded protein is CATSRGGTSGSTDTQYF. This chain uses TRBV15 with TRBJ2-3, with 12 nucleotides matching TRBD2. V was clipped by 1 base and J by 0 bases; unmatched bases: 2. Germline-derived CDR1 and CDR2 are LNHNV and YYDKDF (reference sequence). CDR3 length: 17 amino acids.

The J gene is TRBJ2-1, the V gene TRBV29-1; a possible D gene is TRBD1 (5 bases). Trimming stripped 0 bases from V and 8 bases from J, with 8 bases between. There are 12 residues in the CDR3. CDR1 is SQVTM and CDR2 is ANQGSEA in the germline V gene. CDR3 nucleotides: TGCAGCGTTGAAGATGTAGGGGATGAGCAGTTCTTC. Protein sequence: CSVEDVGDEQFF.

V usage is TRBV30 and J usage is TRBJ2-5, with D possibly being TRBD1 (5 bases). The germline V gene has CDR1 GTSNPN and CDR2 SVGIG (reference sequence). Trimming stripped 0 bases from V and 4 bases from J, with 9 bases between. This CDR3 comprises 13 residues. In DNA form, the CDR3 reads TGTGCCTGGAGTGTACAGGCAAGAGAGACCCAGTACTTC. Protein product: CAWSVQARETQYF. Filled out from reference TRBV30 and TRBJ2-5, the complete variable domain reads SQTIHQWPATLVQPVGSPLSLECTVEGTSNPNLYWYRQAAGRGLQLLFYSVGIGQISSEVPQNLSASRPQDRQFILSSKKLLLSDSGFYLCAWSVQARETQYFGPGTRLLVL.

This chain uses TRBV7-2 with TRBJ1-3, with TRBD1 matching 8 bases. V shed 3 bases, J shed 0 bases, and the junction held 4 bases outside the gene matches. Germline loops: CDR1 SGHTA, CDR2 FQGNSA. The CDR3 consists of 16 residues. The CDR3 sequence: CASSLGTGLSGNTIYF. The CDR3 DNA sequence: TGTGCCAGCAGCTTGGGGACAGGACTCTCTGGAAACACCATATATTTT.

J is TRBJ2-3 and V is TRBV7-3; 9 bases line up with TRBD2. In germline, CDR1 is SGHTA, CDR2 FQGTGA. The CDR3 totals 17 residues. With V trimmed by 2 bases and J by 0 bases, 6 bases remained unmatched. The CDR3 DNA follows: TGTGCCAGCAGCTTAGGGCTAGCGGGACCCAGCACAGATACGCAGTATTTT. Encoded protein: CASSLGLAGPSTDTQYF.

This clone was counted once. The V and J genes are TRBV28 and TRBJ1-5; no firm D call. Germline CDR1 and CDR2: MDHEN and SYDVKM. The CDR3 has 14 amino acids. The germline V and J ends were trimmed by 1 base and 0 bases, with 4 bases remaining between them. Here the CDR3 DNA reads TGTGCCAGCAGTTTATACATTAGCAATCAGCCCCAGCATTTT. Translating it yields CASSLYISNQPQHF.

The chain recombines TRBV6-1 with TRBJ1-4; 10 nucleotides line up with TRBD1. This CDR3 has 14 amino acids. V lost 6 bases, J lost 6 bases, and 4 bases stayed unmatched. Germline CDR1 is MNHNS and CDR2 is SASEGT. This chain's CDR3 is CASRVTGGYEKLFF. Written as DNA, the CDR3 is TGTGCCAGCAGAGTGACAGGGGGCTATGAAAAACTGTTTTTT.

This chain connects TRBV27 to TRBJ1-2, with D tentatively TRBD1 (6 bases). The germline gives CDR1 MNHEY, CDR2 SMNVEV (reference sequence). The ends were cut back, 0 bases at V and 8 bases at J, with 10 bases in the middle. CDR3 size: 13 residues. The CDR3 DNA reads TGTGCCAGCAGTTTATCGGCAGGGGACGGCTACACCTTC. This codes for CASSLSAGDGYTF.

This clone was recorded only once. The CDR3 region is CASRPTGGFGYTF. CDR3 in DNA: TGTGCCAGCAGACCGACAGGGGGCTTTGGCTACACCTTC. This chain links TRBV6-6 with TRBJ1-2, with TRBD1 identical over 10 bases. V was pared by 6 bases and J by 7 bases, with 5 bases of the junction left unmatched. From germline, CDR1 is MNHNY and CDR2 SVGAGI (reference sequence). This CDR3 spans 13 amino acids.

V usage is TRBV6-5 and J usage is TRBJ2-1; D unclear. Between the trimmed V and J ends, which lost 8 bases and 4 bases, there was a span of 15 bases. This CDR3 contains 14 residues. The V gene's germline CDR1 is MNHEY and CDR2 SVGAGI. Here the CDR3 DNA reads TGTGCCAGCGTGAGGTGGTCCGGGTACAATGAGCAGTTCTTC. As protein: CASVRWSGYNEQFF.

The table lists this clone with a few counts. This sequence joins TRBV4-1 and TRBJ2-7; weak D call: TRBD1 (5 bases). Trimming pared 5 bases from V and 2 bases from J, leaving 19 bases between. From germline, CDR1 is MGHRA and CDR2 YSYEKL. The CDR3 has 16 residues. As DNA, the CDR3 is TGCGCCAGCAGCGAATTTGGGGCAGATAAAGCCTACGAGCAGTACTTC. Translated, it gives CASSEFGADKAYEQYF.

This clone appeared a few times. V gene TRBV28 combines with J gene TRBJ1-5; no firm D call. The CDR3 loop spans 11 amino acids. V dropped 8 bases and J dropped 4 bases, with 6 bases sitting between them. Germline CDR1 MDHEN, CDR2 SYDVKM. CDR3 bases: TGTGCCAGCGGGCTAAATCAGCCCCAGCATTTT. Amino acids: CASGLNQPQHF.

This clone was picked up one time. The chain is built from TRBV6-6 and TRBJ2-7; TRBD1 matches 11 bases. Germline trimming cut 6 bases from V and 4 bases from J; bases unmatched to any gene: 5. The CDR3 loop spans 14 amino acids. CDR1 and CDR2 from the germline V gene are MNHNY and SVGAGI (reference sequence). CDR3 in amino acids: CASSRTGGQYEQYF. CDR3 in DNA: TGTGCCAGCAGCCGGACAGGGGGCCAGTACGAGCAGTACTTC.

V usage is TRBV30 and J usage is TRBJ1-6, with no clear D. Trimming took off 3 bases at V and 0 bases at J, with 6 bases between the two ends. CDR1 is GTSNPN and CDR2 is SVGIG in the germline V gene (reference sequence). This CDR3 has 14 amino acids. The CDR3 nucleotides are TGTGCCTGGAGCGGAGGCTCCTATAATTCACCCCTCCACTTT. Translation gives CAWSGGSYNSPLHF.

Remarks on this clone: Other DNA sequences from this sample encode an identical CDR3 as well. The CDR3 DNA reads as TGTGCCAGCAGCCTGAACACCGGGGAGCTGTTTTTT. Translation gives CASSLNTGELFF. The chain joins TRBV7-3 to TRBJ2-2; D not resolved. The CDR3 runs to 12 residues. Trimming left V 5 bases short and J 1 base short, with 2 bases between. The germline V gene has CDR1 SGHTA and CDR2 FQGTGA. The complete variable domain, with remaining parts taken from reference TRBV7-3 and TRBJ2-2, reads GAGVSQTPSNKVTEKGKYVELRCDPISGHTALYWYRQSLGQGPEFLIYFQGTGAADDSGLPNDRFFAVRPEGSVSTLKIQRTERGDSAVYLCASSLNTGELFFGEGSRLTVL.

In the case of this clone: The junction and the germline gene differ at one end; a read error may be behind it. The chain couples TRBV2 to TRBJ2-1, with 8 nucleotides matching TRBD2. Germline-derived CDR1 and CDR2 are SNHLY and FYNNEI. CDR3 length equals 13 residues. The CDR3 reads CASSALSSGLSLF. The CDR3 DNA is TGTGCCAGCAGTGCGCTGTCTAGCGGGCTATCTCTCTTC.

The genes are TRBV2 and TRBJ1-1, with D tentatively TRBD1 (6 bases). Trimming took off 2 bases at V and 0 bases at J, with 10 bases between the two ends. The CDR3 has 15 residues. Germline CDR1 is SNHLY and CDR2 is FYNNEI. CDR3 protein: CASSESPGVNTEAFF. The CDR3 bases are TGTGCCAGCAGTGAAAGTCCAGGGGTGAACACTGAAGCTTTCTTT.

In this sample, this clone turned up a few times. CDR3 coding DNA: TGTGCCAGCAGCGCCGGTGATTCTGGGGCCAACGTCCTGACTTTC. Its protein product is CASSAGDSGANVLTF. The chain joins TRBV6-4 to TRBJ2-6; D unresolved. Germline V gene lookup returns CDR1 MRHNA and CDR2 SNTAGT. The CDR3 spans 15 residues. Trimming took 6 bases from V and 1 from J, leaving 10 bases between them.

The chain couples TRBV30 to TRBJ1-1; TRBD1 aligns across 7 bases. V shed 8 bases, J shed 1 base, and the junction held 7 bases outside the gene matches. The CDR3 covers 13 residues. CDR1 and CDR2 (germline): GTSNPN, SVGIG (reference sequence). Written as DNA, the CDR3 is TGTGCCAGGGGACAGTGGGGGAACACTGAAGCTTTCTTT. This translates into CARGQWGNTEAFF.

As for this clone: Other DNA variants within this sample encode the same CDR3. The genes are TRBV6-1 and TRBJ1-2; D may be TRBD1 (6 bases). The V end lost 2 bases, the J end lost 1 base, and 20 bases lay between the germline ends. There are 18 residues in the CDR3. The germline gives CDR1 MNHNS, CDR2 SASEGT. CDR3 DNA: TGTGCCAGCAGTGAAAAGTCTTACGGCGGACAGCTTAACTATGGCTACACCTTC. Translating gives CASSEKSYGGQLNYGYTF.